The T cell receptor beta chain described here comes from a study of T-cell reconstitution after alpha-beta-depleted transplantation in children. Broader study findings: Recipient T cells and thymic progenitors that survived gave rise to the high TCRbeta diversity observed at day 60 in some patients. Two months or so post-transplant, alpha-beta T cells reportedly derived from several hundred expanded graft clones. It was newly produced T cells that mostly accounted for T-cell counts and diversity one year after transplant.

Preparation of the TCRbeta library used unique molecular identifiers. TCRdb fed the PCR reads into MiXCR, producing one record per CDR3 protein. The sample holds fewer than 550,000 distinct CDR3 sequences, over 10% seen once. Ten or more counts support this clonotype. No antigen is known for it. The sequence derives from a female patient younger than 10 who had a stem cell transplant for aplastic anemia, so the T cells may come from the graft donor. Here the sequenced sample was PBMCs, mostly from graft donor cells, taken 180 days after TCRalphabeta/CD19-depleted stem cell transplant.

The CDR3 region has the DNA TGCGCCAGCAGCTCCACTAGGGCCAGTGAGCAGTTCTTC. It translates to CASSSTRASEQFF. The V call is TRBV5-1, the J call TRBJ2-1; TRBD2 might be the D (5 bases). Germline CDR1 is SGHRS and CDR2 is YFSETQ. V lost 3 bases to trimming and J lost 9 bases, with 13 bases between them. The CDR3 totals 13 residues.